The clone carrying this T cell receptor (beta chain) came up many times. The data derive from a study of T cells in Graves' hyperthyroidism and ophthalmopathy. The PBMCs were taken from roughly 9.3 ml of fresh peripheral blood. Template material for amplifying TCR beta CDR3 regions consisted of RNA transcripts. The TCR CDR3 first-round RT-PCR relied on the HTBI primer set. Each CDR3 protein gets one entry after TCRdb re-called the multiplex PCR reads with MiXCR. Of around 520,000 distinct CDR3 sequences in the sample, around 24% were seen once. CDR1 and CDR2 (germline): DFQATT, SNEGSKA (reference sequence). The CDR3 length is 13 residues. V was cut by 2 bases and J by 6 bases, with 13 bases left in between.

Input material: blood. The rearrangement links TRBV20-1 to TRBJ1-2, with D possibly matching TRBD1 (5 bases). The sequence derives from a woman in her thirties with Graves' ophthalmopathy. This CDR3 reads CSARLGVRHGYTF. The DNA of the CDR3 is TGCAGTGCTAGATTGGGGGTTCGTCATGGCTACACCTTC.